This paragraph covers one T cell receptor beta chain sequence. The antigen it recognizes is unknown. Per-nucleotide qualities are absent, and no much larger clonotype sits a single base away. A second Seattle source provided samples from volunteer blood donors who had recovered from COVID-19. Collaborating institutions collected whole blood in K2EDTA tubes following their own protocols. For TCRbeta analysis, collaborator samples were shipped as frozen whole blood, as isolated PBMCs, or as DNA extracted from either sample type. This entry belongs to a study of blood T cell repertoires in COVID-19 (dated by TCRdb to the early 2020s). The study in broad terms: Collaborator samples came from the United States, Italy and Spain and covered acute and convalescent phases of COVID-19. The material from the prospective study consisted of cDNA or gDNA derived from T cells, B-cell-depleted T cells, or PBMCs. Samples came from the ongoing ImmuneRACE study (first 160 participants) plus 1,254 subjects from 6 global collaborators. Subjects who had been exposed to COVID-19, were actively infected with it, or had recovered from it provided the deeply sampled blood TCRbeta repertoires that made up the dataset. The repertoires were released in a freely available public database meant as a resource for research on the immune response to SARS-CoV-2. The sample metadata nearly always contained a de-identified subject ID, COVID-19 status, age in years and sex. Where available, HLA class I and class II types were obtained from metadata supplied by the sample provider rather than from assay-based typing. Broader findings and caveats from the paper: The quantity of clinical and demographic metadata differed by source and by participant and was supplied without curation.

TCRbeta CDR3 regions were amplified from genomic DNA using the immunoSEQ Assay, a bias-controlled multiplex PCR. The authors' pipeline ran thus. Nucleated cell counts per sample were estimated from amplification of reference gene primers within the assay. To quantify the absolute abundance of each unique TCRbeta CDR3 rearrangement, sequence reads were collapsed and filtered. Productive Simpson clonality was computed per sample as the square root of Simpson's diversity index over productive rearrangements. This is the immuneACCESS table as TCRdb keeps it, with only in-frame sequences that have V and J called. A part of the clones is gone; compared with another copy, unresolved V genes explain less than half, and the rest is unexplained. That table furnishes V, J and clone size, whereas the DNA furnished D and trimming. A total of about 240,000 clones appear in this sample, approximately 83% of them only once. Clones ranked in the top ten supply about 3% of the sample.

The specimen sequenced was peripheral blood. The receptor was derived from a woman in her thirties who had recovered from COVID-19.

CDR3 protein: CATSDTRVSTDTQYF. The DNA is TGTGCCACCAGTGATACGCGGGTATCCACAGATACGCAGTATTTT. The chain joins TRBV24-1 to TRBJ2-3; the D gene is perhaps TRBD2, from 5 matching bases. The CDR3 holds 15 amino acids from the cysteine to the phenylalanine. Of all the DNA, just the CDR3 is kept, 45 bases in frame from base 1. From the germline V gene, CDR1 is KGHDR and CDR2 is SFDVKD. V is shortened by 3 bases, J by 2 bases, and the region joining them spans 11 bases.